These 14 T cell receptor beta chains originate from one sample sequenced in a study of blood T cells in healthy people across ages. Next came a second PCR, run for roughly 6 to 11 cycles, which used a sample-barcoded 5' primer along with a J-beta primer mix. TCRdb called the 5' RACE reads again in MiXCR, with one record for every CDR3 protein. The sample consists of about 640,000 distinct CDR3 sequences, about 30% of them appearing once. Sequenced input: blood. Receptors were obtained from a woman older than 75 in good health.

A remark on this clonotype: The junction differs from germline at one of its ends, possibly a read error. CDR3 DNA: TGTGCTAGCAGCTTGGACGACAACTACGAGCAGTACTTC. It specifies CASSLDDNYEQYF. The gene calls are TRBV7-7 and TRBJ2-1; no firm D call. The J call could be wrong; TRBJ2-7 is a better fit for the DNA end. The germline CDR1 and CDR2 sequences are SSHAT and FNYEAQ (reference sequence). This CDR3 is 13 amino acids long.

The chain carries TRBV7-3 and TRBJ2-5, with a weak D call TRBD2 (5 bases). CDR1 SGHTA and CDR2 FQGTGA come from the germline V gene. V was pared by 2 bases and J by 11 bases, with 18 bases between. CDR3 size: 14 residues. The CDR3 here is CASSLGGRYNEQYF. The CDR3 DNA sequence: TGTGCCAGCAGCTTAGGAGGCCGCTACAATGAGCAGTACTTC.

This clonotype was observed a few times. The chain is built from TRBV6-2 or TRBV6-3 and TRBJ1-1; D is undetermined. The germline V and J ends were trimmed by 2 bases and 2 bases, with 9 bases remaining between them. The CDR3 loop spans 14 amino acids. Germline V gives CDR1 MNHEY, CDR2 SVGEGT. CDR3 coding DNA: TGTGCCAGCAGTTACCCCATCGACAACACTGAAGCTTTCTTT. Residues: CASSYPIDNTEAFF.

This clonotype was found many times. CDR3: CASSPTPGYAGDTQYF. The CDR3 DNA is TGTGCCAGCAGCCCGACTCCGGGATATGCAGGAGATACGCAGTATTTT. The J gene is TRBJ2-3, the V gene TRBV5-4; weak D call: TRBD2 (5 bases). Per germline, CDR1 SGHNT and CDR2 YYREEE (reference sequence). Trimming stripped 4 bases from V and 5 bases from J, with 20 bases between. The CDR3 is 16 residues long.

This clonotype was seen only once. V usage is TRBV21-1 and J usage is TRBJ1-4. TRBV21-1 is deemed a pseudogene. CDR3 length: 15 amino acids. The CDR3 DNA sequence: TGTGCCAGCAGCTTCCGGCAGGGTACCAATGAAAAACTGTTTTTT. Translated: CASSFRQGTNEKLFF.

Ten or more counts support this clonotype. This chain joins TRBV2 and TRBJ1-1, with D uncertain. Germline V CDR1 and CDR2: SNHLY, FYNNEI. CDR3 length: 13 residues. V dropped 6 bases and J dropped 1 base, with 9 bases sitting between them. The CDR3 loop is CASRLRRNTEAFF. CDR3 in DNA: TGTGCCAGCAGATTAAGACGGAACACTGAAGCTTTCTTT.

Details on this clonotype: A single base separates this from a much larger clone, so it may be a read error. The CDR3 is CASSHSWGAGDLQETQYF. The CDR3 nucleotides are TGCGCCAGCAGCCATAGCTGGGGAGCGGGGGACCTCCAAGAGACCCAGTACTTC. This rearrangement joins TRBV4-3 to TRBJ2-4, with TRBD2 matching 8 bases. The last part of the DNA fits TRBJ2-5 better; the J call may be wrong. Germline V gene lookup returns CDR1 LGHNA and CDR2 YSLEER. The CDR3 runs to 18 residues.

In nucleotides, the CDR3 is TGTGCCAGCAGGCTACAGGGTAGTGGAAACACCATATATTTT. Translated, it gives CASRLQGSGNTIYF. The rearrangement links TRBV12-3 or TRBV12-4 to TRBJ1-3; maybe TRBD1 (6 bases). This CDR3 comprises 14 residues. V was pared by 6 bases and J by 3 bases, with 12 bases between.

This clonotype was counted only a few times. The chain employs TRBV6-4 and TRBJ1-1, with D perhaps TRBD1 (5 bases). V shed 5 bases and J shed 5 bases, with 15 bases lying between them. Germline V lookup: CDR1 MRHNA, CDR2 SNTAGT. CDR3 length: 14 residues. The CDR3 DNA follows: TGTGCCAGCAGTTCCTCGGGGGATGGTACTGAAGCTTTCTTT. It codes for CASSSSGDGTEAFF.

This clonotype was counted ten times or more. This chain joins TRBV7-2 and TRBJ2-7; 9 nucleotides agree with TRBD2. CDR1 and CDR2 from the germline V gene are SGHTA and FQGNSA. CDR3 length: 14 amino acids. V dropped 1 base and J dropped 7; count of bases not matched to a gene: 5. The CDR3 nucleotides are TGTGCCAGCAGCTTAGTGGCTAGCGGGAATGAGCAGTACTTC. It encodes CASSLVASGNEQYF.

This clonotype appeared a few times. CDR3 DNA: TGTGCCAGCAGCCAAGGTGAGCATTTCGGCGAGCAGTACTTC. As protein: CASSQGEHFGEQYF. V gene TRBV3-1 combines with J gene TRBJ2-7; D unresolved. With 1 base removed from V and 6 bases from J, the gap between germline ends came to 13 bases. Germline V gene data show CDR1 as LGHDT and CDR2 as YNNKEL (reference sequence). The CDR3 loop spans 14 amino acids.

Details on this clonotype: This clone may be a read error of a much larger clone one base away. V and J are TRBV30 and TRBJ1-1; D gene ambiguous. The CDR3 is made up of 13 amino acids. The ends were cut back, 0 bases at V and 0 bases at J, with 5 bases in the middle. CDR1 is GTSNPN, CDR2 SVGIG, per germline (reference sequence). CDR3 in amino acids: CAWSVRLNTEAFF. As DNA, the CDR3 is TGTGCCTGGAGTGTACGGCTGAACACTGAAGCTTTCTTT.

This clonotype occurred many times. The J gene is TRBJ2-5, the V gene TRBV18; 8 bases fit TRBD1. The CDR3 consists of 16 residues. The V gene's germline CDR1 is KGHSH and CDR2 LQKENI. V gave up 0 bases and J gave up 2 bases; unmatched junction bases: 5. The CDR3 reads CASSPPNRGYQETQYF. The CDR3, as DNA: TGTGCCAGCTCACCACCGAACAGGGGGTATCAAGAGACCCAGTACTTC.

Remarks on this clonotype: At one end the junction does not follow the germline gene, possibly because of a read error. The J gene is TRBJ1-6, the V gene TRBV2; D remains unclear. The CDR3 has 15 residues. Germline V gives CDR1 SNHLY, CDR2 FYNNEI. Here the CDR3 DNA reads TGTTCCAGCAGTGAAGGGAGGCCACATAATTCACCCCTCCACTTT. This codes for CSSSEGRPHNSPLHF. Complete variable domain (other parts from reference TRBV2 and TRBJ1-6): EPEVTQTPSHQVTQMGQEVILRCVPISNHLYFYWYRQILGQKVEFLVSFYNNEISEKSEIFDDQFSVERPDGSNFTLKIRSTKLEDSAMYFCSSSEGRPHNSPLHFGNGTRLTVT.